This is a list of T cell receptor beta chains from one sample in a study of shared clonotypes between healthy human individuals. The method was immunoSEQ multiplex PCR; TCRdb's version includes in-frame clones alone and lacks a portion of them. The profile shows about 1 million clones, approximately 70% of them singletons. The specimen was memory CD4+ T cells sorted from blood. All receptors derive from a man between 18 and 29 years old in good health. Both conserved end residues are part of each CDR3.

TRBJ1-4 TRBV19 CASSNGLGINEKLFF
TRBJ2-2 TRBV2 CASRGQGNTGELFF
TRBJ2-5 TRBV2 CASSEVKKETQYF
TRBJ2-3 TRBV5-4 CASSQDSLLSAQYF
TRBJ2-5 TRBV2 CASSEGNRGETQYF
TRBJ2-1 TRBV15 CATSSLDGNYNEQFF
TRBJ2-5 TRBV2 CASSENSGGLWETQYF
TRBJ1-5 TRBV19 CASNHQDNQPQHF
TRBJ2-5 TRBV2 CASSGLAGDSETQYF
TRBJ1-1 TRBV19 CASSLRTDVDTEAFF
TRBJ1-2 TRBV7-2 CASSLAPQGDHDGYTF
TRBJ2-6 TRBV7-8 CASSPRTGGVRANVLTF
TRBJ2-5 TRBV10-1 CASSLDRQETQYF
TRBJ2-5 TRBV18 CASSDGETQYF
TRBJ1-6 TRBV7-3 CASSPGDGSPLHF
TRBJ2-1 TRBV23-1 CASSHKRTGKGGYPSYNEQFF
TRBJ1-1 TRBV28 CASSPPPGQTPFF
TRBJ1-5 TRBV30 CAWSSLGNQPQHF
TRBJ1-2 TRBV19 CASSISWDRSYGYTF
TRBJ1-2 TRBV18 CASSPEGPYGYTF
TRBJ2-3 TRBV11-3 CASSLGGVVDTQYF
TRBJ1-5 TRBV7-2 CASSLQPGTGGNQPQHF
TRBJ2-3 TRBV9 CASSVAPSGGTDTQYF
TRBJ1-1 TRBV30 CAWSVARMNTEAFF
TRBJ2-5 TRBV6-1 CASSESSLGKQYF
TRBJ1-5 TRBV10-3 CANTPLQGPLSNQPQHF
TRBJ2-3 TRBV5-4 CASSLGPSCTDTQYF
TRBJ1-1 TRBV4-1 CASSQDRGTEAFF
TRBJ1-1 TRBV28 CASSPSTAMNTEAFF
TRBJ2-2 TRBV11-3 CASSPQGQLTGELFF
TRBJ2-7 TRBV18 CASSPPGTFTYEQYF
TRBJ2-2 TRBV6-5 CASSYSTGELFF
TRBJ2-7 TRBV10-3 CASSTGGGLNEQYF
TRBJ2-7 TRBV6-6 CASRTSAPGSYEQYF
TRBJ2-7 TRBV4-1 CASSQAGQGGYEQYF
TRBJ2-5 TRBV11-2 CASSLGGGRQTQYF